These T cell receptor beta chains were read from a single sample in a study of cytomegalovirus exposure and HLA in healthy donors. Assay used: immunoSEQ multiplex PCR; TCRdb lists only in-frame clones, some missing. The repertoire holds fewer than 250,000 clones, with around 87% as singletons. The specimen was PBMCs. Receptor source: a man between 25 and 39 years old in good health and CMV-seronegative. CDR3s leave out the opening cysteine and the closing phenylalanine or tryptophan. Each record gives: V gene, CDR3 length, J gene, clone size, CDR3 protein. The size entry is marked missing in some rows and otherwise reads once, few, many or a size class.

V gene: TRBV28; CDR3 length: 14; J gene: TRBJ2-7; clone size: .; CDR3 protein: ASSFTSGRATYEQY
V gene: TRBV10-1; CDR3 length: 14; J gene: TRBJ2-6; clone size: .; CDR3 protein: ASRLWDFSGANVLT
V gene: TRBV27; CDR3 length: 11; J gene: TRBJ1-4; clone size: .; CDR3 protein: ASSEFFAAKLF
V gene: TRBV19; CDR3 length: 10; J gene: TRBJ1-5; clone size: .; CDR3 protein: ASQQGSVPQH
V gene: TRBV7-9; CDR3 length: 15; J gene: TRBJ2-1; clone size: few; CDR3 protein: ASRGSSGGNSYNEQF
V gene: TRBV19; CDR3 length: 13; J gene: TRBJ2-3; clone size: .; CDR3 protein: ASSTRQGSTDTQY
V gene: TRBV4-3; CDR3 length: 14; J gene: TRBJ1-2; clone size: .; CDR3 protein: ASSQDPGGGYYGYT
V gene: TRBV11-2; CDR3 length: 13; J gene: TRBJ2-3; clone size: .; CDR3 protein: ASSPNVGAEDTQY
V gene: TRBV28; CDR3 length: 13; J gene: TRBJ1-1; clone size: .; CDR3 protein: ASSPVRGGNTEAF
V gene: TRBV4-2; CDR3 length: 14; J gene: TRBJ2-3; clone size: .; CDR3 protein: ASSQGQGPSTDTQY
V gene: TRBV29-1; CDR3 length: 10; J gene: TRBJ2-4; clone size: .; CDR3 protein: SVLGQGAMWY
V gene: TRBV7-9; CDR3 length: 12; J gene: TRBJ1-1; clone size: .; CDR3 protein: ASSLGQRNTEAF
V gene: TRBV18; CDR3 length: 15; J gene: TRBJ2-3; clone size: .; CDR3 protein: ASSTYGQGAATDTQY
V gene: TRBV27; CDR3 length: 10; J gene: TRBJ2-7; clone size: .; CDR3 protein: ASSSSSYEQY
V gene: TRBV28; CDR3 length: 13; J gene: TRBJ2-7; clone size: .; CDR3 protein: ASSPHHDRFLVPY
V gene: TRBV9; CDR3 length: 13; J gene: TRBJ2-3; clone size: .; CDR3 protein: ASSGSGISTDTQY
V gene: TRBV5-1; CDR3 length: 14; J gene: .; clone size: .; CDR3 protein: ASSLRYGVAGDEQY
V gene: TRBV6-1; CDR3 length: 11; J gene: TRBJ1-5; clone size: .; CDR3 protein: ASSRPSNQPQH
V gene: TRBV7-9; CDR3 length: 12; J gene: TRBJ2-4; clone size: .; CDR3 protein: ASSVNRGDASQY
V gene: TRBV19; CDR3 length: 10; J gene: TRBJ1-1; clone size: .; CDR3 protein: ASKGGNTEAF
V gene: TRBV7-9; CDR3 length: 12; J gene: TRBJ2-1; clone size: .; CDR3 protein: ASSGWLGEVIQF
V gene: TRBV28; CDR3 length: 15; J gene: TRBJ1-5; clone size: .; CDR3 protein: ASSPDRTLGGNQPQH
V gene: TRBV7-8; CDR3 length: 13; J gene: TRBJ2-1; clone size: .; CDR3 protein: ASSFAGGAGNEQF
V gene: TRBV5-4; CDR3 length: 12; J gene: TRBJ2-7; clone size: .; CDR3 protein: ASSSRTGGDEQY
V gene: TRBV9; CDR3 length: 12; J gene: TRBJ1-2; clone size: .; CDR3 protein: ASSQGGQSGGYT
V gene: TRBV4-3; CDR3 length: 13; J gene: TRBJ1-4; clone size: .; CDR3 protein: ASSQEGGTGEKLF
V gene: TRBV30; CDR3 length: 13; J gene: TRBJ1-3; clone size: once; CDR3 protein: AWSRGASSGNTIY
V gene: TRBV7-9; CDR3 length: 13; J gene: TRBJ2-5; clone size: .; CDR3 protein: ASSYTGTLGETQY
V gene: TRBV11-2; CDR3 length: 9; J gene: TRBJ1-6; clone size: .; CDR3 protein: ASRQNSPLH
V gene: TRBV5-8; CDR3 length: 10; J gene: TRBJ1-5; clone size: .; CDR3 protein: ASSLNIQPQH
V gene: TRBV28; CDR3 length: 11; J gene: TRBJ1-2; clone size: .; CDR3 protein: ASGLVTGQGYT
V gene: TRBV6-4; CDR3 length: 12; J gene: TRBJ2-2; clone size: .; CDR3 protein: ASSVETNTGELF
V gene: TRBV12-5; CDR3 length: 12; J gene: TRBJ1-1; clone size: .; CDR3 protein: ASLGDSSGTEAF
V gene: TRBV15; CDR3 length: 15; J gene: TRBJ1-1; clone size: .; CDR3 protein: ATGQGKSLGENTEAF
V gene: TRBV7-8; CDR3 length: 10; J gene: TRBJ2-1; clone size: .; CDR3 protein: ASSPSGDEQF
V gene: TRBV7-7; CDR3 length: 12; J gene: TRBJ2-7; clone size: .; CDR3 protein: ASSKRDSSYEQY
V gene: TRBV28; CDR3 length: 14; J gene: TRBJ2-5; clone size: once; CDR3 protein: ASSFGPGGDQETQY
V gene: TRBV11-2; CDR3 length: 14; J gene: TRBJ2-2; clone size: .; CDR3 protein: ASSFVGQRNTGELF
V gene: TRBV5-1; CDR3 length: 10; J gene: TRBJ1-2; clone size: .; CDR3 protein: ASTGQGYGYT
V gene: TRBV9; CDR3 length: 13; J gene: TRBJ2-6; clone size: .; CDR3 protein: ASSVVGTGANVLT
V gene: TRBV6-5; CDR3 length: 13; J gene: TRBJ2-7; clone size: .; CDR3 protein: ASSYGRGGSYEQY
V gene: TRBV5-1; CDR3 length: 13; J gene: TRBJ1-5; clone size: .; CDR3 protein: ASSPGGRGPEPQH
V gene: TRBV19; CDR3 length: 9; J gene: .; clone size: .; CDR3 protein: ASPLGHEQY
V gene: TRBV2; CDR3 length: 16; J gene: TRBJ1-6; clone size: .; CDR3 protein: ASGGTGSTLPPASPLH